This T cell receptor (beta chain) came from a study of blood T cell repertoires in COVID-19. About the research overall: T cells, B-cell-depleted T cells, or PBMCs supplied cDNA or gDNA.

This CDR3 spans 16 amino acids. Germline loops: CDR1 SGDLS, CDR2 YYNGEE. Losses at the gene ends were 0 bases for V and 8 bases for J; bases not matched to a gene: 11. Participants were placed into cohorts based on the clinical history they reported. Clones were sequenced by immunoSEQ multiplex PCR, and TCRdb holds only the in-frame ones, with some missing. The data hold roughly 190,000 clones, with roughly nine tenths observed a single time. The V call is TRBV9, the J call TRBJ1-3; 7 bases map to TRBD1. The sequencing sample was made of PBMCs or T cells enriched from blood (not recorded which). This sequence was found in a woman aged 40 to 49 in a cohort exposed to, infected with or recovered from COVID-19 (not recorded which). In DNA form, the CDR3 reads TGTGCCAGCAGCGTAGGAGGGGGCCGAAGGGAGGACACCATATATTTT. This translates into CASSVGGGRREDTIYF.